This T cell receptor (beta chain) derives from a study of shared clonotypes between healthy human individuals. Overall study results and limits: Blood was the sole source, and tissue repertoires probably differ.

As regards this clone: Its target is not known.

CD45RO-negative, CCR7-selected cells formed the naive CD8 fraction, which excluded terminally differentiated effector memory CD45RA+ cells. Assay: immunoSEQ multiplex PCR; the TCRdb copy retains only in-frame clones and omits some. This table has about 680,000 clones, around 90% appearing once. V shed 0 bases and J shed 5 bases, with 6 bases lying between them. Germline V lookup: CDR1 SGHRS, CDR2 YFSETQ. The CDR3 totals 13 residues. The sequenced sample consisted of naive CD8+ T cells sorted from blood. The TCR sequence derives from a man between 25 and 39 years old in good health. The chain has TRBV5-1 and TRBJ1-5; D unclear. CDR3 sequence reads: CASSLGEHQPQHF. In DNA, the CDR3 is TGCGCCAGCAGCTTGGGGGAGCATCAGCCCCAGCATTTT.